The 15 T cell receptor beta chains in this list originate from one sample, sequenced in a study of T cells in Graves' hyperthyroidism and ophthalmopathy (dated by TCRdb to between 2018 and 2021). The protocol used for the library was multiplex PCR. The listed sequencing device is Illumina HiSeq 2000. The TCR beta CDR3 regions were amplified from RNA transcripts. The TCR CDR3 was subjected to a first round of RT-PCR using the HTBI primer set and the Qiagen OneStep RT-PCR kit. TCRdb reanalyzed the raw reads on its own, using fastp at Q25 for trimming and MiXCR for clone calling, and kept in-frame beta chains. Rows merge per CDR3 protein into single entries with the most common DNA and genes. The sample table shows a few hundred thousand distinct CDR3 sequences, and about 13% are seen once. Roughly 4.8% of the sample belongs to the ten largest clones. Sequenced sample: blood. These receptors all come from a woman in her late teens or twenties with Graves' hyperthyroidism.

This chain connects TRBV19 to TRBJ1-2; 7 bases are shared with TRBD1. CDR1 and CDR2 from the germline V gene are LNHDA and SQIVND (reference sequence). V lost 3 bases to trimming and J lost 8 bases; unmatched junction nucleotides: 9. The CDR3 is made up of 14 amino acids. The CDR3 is CASSISRQGYGYTF. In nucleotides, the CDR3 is TGTGCCAGTAGTATTAGTCGACAGGGATACGGCTACACCTTC.

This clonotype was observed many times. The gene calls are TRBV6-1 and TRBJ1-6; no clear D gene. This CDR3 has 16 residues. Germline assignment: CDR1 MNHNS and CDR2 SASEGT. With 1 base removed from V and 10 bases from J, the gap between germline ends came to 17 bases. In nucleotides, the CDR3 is TGTGCCAGCAGTGAAGTTTGGACGGGTACTGGGTCACCCCTCCACTTT. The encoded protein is CASSEVWTGTGSPLHF.

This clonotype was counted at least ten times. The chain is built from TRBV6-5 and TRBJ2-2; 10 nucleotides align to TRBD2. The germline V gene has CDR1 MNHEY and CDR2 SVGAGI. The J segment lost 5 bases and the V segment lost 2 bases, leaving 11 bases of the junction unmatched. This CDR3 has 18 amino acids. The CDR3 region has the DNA TGTGCCAGCAGTTACCGGCTAGCGGGAGAACCGGGTACCGGGGAGCTGTTTTTT. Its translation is CASSYRLAGEPGTGELFF.

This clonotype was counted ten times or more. In DNA form, the CDR3 reads TGTGCCAGCAGCTTCCTGAATGTCGTGGCGGGAGGGGACAATGAGCAGTTCTTC. As protein: CASSFLNVVAGGDNEQFF. This chain links TRBV7-2 with TRBJ2-1, with TRBD2 matching over 9 bases. V was clipped by 3 bases and J by 5 bases; unmatched bases: 14. Germline assignment: CDR1 SGHTA and CDR2 FQGNSA. The CDR3 is made up of 18 amino acids.

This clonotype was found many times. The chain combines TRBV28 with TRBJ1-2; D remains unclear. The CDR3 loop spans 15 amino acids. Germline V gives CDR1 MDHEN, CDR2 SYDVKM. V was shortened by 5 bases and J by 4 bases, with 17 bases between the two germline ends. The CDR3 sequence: CASSIRGRQPYGYTF. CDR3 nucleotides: TGTGCCAGCAGTATAAGAGGGCGGCAGCCCTATGGCTACACCTTC.

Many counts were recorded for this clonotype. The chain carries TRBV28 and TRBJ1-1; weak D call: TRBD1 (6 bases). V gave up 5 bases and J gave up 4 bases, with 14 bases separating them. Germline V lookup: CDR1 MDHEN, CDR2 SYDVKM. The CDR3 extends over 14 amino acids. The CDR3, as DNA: TGTGCCAGCAGTCCCCCCGGCAGGGGCACTGAAGCTTTCTTT. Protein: CASSPPGRGTEAFF.

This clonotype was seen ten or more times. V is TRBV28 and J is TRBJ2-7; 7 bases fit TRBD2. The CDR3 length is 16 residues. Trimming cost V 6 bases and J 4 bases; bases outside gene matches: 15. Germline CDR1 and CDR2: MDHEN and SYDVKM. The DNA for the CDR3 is TGTGCCAGCAGCCCCACCCGGGGAGCGGGATCGTACGAGCAGTACTTC. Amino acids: CASSPTRGAGSYEQYF.

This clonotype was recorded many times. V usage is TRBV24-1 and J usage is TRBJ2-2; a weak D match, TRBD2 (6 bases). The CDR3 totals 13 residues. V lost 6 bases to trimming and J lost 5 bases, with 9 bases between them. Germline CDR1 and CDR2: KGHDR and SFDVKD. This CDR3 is CATSRGGTGELFF. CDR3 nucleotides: TGTGCCACCAGTCGAGGAGGGACCGGGGAGCTGTTTTTT.

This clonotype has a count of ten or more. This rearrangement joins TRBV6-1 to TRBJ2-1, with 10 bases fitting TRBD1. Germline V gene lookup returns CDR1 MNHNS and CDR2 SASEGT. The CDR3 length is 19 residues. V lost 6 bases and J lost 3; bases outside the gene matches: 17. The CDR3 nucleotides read TGTGCCAGCAGCAGGCGGGACAGGGGAACCTCCTTTATCTACAATGAGCAGTTCTTC. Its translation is CASSRRDRGTSFIYNEQFF.

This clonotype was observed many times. DNA for the CDR3: TGTGCCAGCACTACTAGCGGCCCTTGGGATACGCAGTATTTT. Translating it yields CASTTSGPWDTQYF. The chain is built from TRBV28 and TRBJ2-3; 8 bases match TRBD2. From germline, CDR1 is MDHEN and CDR2 SYDVKM. The V gene end was trimmed by 7 bases and the J gene end by 6 bases; junction bases not matched to a gene: 9. This CDR3 region has 14 residues.

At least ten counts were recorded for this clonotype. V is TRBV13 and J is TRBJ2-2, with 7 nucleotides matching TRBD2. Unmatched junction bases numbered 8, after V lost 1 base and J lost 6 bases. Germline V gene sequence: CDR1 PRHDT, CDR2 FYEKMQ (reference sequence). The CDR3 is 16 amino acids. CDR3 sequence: CASSLEGAGKAGELFF. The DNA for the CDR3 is TGTGCCAGCAGCTTAGAGGGAGCGGGAAAGGCCGGGGAGCTGTTTTTT.

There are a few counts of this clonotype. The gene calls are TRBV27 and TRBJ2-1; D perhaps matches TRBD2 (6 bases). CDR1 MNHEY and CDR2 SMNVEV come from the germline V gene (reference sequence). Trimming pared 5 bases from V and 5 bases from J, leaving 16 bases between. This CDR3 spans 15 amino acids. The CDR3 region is CASSRYGGKNNEQFF. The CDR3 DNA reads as TGTGCCAGCAGTCGATACGGGGGTAAAAACAATGAGCAGTTCTTC.

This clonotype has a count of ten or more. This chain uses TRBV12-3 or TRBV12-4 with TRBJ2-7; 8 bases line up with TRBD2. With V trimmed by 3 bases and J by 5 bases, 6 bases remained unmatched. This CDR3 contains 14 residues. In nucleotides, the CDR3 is TGTGCCAGCAGTTTTAGGACTAGCTACAACGAGCAGTACTTC. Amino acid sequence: CASSFRTSYNEQYF.

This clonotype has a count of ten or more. The CDR3 DNA is TGTGCCAGCAGTGAATACATCTCGGGTATTGAACTTTCCTACGAGCAGTACTTC. It codes for CASSEYISGIELSYEQYF. J is TRBJ2-7 and V is TRBV6-1; unclear D gene. Germline V gene sequence: CDR1 MNHNS, CDR2 SASEGT. The CDR3 covers 18 residues. The V end was cut by 2 bases, the J end by 1 base, with 21 bases between.

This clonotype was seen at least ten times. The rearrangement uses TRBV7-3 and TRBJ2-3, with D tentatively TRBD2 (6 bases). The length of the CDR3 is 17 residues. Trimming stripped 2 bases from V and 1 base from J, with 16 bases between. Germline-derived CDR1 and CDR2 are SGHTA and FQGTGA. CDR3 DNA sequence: TGTGCCAGCAGCTTATCTGTTTTGGGAGGAGGCACAGATACGCAGTATTTT. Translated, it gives CASSLSVLGGGTDTQYF.